Following are 31 T cell receptor beta chains from one sample sequenced in a study of shared clonotypes between healthy human individuals (dated by TCRdb to the early 2020s). The library was built by means of the immunoSEQ multiplex PCR assay. In TCRdb, the immuneACCESS table is reduced to in-frame sequences with V and J assigned. These tables do not hold every clone; where another copy was compared, an unresolved V gene accounts for under half, and the others remain unexplained. The sample table shows hundreds of thousands of clones, and 90% to 96% are seen once. Together, the top ten hold roughly 0.06% of the sample. The sequenced material came from naive CD4+ T cells sorted from blood. The cell subset or site label, as the study defines it: CD45RA+ positively selected. Receptors were obtained from a woman aged 25 to 45 in good health.

The V gene is TRBV5-1, the J gene TRBJ1-1; 8 nucleotides line up with TRBD1. This CDR3 is 15 amino acids long. V dropped 1 base and J dropped 5; count of bases not matched to a gene: 7. Per the germline V gene, CDR1 is SGHRS and CDR2 is YFSETQ. In DNA form, the CDR3 reads TGCGCCAGCAGCTTGACGACAGGGGCTTCAACTGAAGCTTTCTTT. As protein: CASSLTTGASTEAFF.

V usage is TRBV27 and J usage is TRBJ2-3, with unresolved D. In germline, CDR1 is MNHEY, CDR2 SMNVEV (reference sequence). This CDR3 spans 13 amino acids. Trimming cost V 3 bases and J 8 bases, with 12 bases left between them. The CDR3 DNA reads as TGTGCCAGCAGTTTTCCCCCCCCGGGTACGCAGTATTTT. It encodes CASSFPPPGTQYF.

This clone was observed once. The gene calls are TRBV11-2 and TRBJ2-5; D gene ambiguous. This CDR3 is 13 amino acids long. CDR1 is SGHAT and CDR2 is FQNNGV in the germline V gene. The V end lost 0 bases, the J end lost 5 bases, and 7 bases lay between the germline ends. The CDR3 DNA reads TGTGCCAGCAGCTTAGATCATTGGGAGACCCAGTACTTC. It encodes CASSLDHWETQYF.

This clone was detected only once. This sequence joins TRBV5-1 and TRBJ2-7; D might be TRBD2 (6 bases). The germline gives CDR1 SGHRS, CDR2 YFSETQ. The CDR3 runs to 12 residues. Trimming cost V 5 bases and J 6 bases, with 12 bases left between them. The CDR3 nucleotides are TGCGCCAGCAGGTCCATGGGGGGCGAGCAGTACTTC. This codes for CASRSMGGEQYF.

As DNA, the CDR3 is TGCGCCAGCAGTCAATCGGGGGGTAGGGAATGGGAGACCCAGTACTTC. Translating it yields CASSQSGGREWETQYF. The chain recombines TRBV23-1 with TRBJ2-5, with D tentatively TRBD2 (6 bases). TRBV23-1 carries the ORF label, with uncertain function. V lost 0 bases and J lost 5, with 16 bases in between. The CDR3 has 16 residues.

Points on this clone: In the same sample, other DNA sequences code for this CDR3. The chain links TRBV6-6 to TRBJ1-1; D gene uncertain. There are 11 residues in the CDR3. Deletions cut 6 bases from V and 5 bases from J, with 7 bases between. Germline V gene sequence: CDR1 MNHNY, CDR2 SVGAGI (reference sequence). CDR3 DNA: TGTGCCAGCAGCTATGTGACTGAAGCTTTCTTT. Translated: CASSYVTEAFF.

The V and J genes are TRBV23-1 and TRBJ2-1; no definite D call. TRBV23-1 is labeled an ORF, and its function is uncertain. The CDR3 runs to 10 residues. V lost 9 bases to trimming and J lost 9 bases, with 9 bases between them. CDR3 DNA sequence: TGCGCCAGGCTTTTTGCTGAGCAGTTCTTC. Amino acids: CARLFAEQFF.

The J gene is TRBJ2-3, the V gene TRBV19, with a weak D call TRBD1 (5 bases). V lost 5 bases and J 5 bases, leaving 11 bases between the germline ends. The CDR3 length is 13 residues. Germline V gene data show CDR1 as LNHDA and CDR2 as SQIVND (reference sequence). The CDR3 spells CASSFRQLDTQYF. CDR3 DNA sequence: TGTGCCAGTAGTTTCCGACAGCTAGATACGCAGTATTTT.

This chain joins TRBV5-1 and TRBJ2-3; D not certain. The CDR3 consists of 14 residues. Looked up from germline, CDR1 is SGHRS and CDR2 is YFSETQ. V was trimmed by 0 bases and J by 3 bases, leaving 8 bases between them. The CDR3, as DNA: TGCGCCAGCAGCTTGGAAAAGGGAACAGATACGCAGTATTTT. This gives the protein CASSLEKGTDTQYF.

The chain employs TRBV10-1 and TRBJ2-5; D is tentatively TRBD1 or TRBD2 (5 bases each). The better agreement between TRBJ2-7 and the DNA end casts doubt on the J call. Germline V gene lookup returns CDR1 WNHNN and CDR2 SYGVQD (reference sequence). This CDR3 has 13 amino acids. CDR3 loop: CASRRDPSHEQYF. CDR3 nucleotide sequence: TGCGCCAGCAGACGGGACCCGTCGCACGAGCAGTACTTC.

Concerning this clone itself: This CDR3 is also generated by other DNA sequences in the sample. The chain uses TRBV19 and TRBJ2-3; D gene unclear. CDR3 length equals 12 residues. In germline, CDR1 is LNHDA, CDR2 SQIVND (reference sequence). Trimming cost V 3 bases and J 5 bases, with 6 bases left between them. Here the CDR3 reads CASSMTRDTQYF. The CDR3 DNA follows: TGTGCCAGTAGTATGACGCGAGATACGCAGTATTTT.

The rearrangement joins TRBV5-8 to TRBJ2-6; D is uncertain. CDR1 SGHTS and CDR2 YDEGEE come from the germline V gene. There are 16 residues in the CDR3. Trimming removed 0 bases from V and 2 bases from J, with 9 bases in between. CDR3 amino acids: CASSLALLTGANVLTF. DNA of the CDR3: TGTGCCAGCAGCTTGGCCCTGCTGACTGGGGCCAACGTCCTGACTTTC. Supplemented by reference TRBV5-8 and TRBJ2-6, the full variable domain reads EAGVTQSPTHLIKTRGQQATLRCSPISGHTSVYWYQQALGLGLQFLLWYDEGEERNRGNFPPRFSGRQFPNYSSELNVNALELEDSALYLCASSLALLTGANVLTFGAGSRLTVL.

The rearrangement links TRBV6-1 to TRBJ2-5; TRBD1 matches at 9 bases. Per germline, CDR1 MNHNS and CDR2 SASEGT. The CDR3 totals 14 residues. Germline trimming cut 6 bases from V and 5 bases from J; bases unmatched to any gene: 7. This chain's CDR3 is CASREQGAAETQYF. The CDR3 nucleotides are TGTGCCAGCAGGGAACAGGGGGCGGCGGAGACCCAGTACTTC.

The rearrangement links TRBV18 to TRBJ1-5, with a weak D call TRBD1 (6 bases). The CDR3 covers 15 residues. Germline loops: CDR1 KGHSH, CDR2 LQKENI. V lost 1 base and J 5 bases, leaving 12 bases between the germline ends. The CDR3 loop is CASSPLGGADQPQHF. The CDR3, as DNA: TGTGCCAGCTCACCACTAGGGGGGGCGGATCAGCCCCAGCATTTT.

V is TRBV7-8 and J is TRBJ2-3; 8 bases fit TRBD1. CDR3 length: 16 residues. Germline CDR1 and CDR2: SGHVS and FQNEAQ. Trimming removed 3 bases from V and 2 bases from J; junction bases left unmatched: 7. In DNA, the CDR3 is TGTGCCAGCAGCTTCGGGGGACAGGTCTACACAGATACGCAGTATTTT. Amino acids: CASSFGGQVYTDTQYF.

The V and J genes are TRBV4-2 and TRBJ2-1; D not certain. The V gene lost 0 bases and the J gene lost 10 bases, with 10 bases spanning the gap. The CDR3 sequence is 13 residues long. CDR1 and CDR2 (germline): LGHNA, YNFKEQ. CDR3 residues: CASSQEGLGEQFF. The CDR3 nucleotides are TGTGCCAGCAGCCAAGAGGGATTAGGCGAGCAGTTCTTC.

The CDR3 nucleotides are TGTGCCAGCAGTGACGGACGCACCTCGAACTACACCTTC. Translated, it gives CASSDGRTSNYTF. The J gene is TRBJ1-2, the V gene TRBV6-4; D is unresolved. The V end was cut by 2 bases, the J end by 10 bases, with 14 bases between. Looked up from germline, CDR1 is MRHNA and CDR2 is SNTAGT. The CDR3 sequence is 13 residues long.

The rearrangement uses TRBV28 and TRBJ2-3; 14 nucleotides match TRBD2. Unmatched junction bases numbered 9, after V lost 3 bases and J lost 7 bases. This CDR3 comprises 17 residues. Germline values: CDR1 MDHEN, CDR2 SYDVKM. The chain's CDR3 is CASSLTSGTSGSYTQYF. The CDR3 coding sequence is TGTGCCAGCAGTTTGACCTCCGGGACTAGCGGGAGCTATACGCAGTATTTT.

The rearrangement uses TRBV11-2 and TRBJ1-1, with no clear D. CDR3 length equals 15 residues. Germline V gene lookup returns CDR1 SGHAT and CDR2 FQNNGV. Between the trimmed V and J ends, which lost 5 bases and 1 base, there was a span of 14 bases. CDR3 sequence: CASSPRTGGNTEAFF. In DNA, the CDR3 is TGTGCCAGCAGCCCAAGGACCGGAGGGAACACTGAAGCTTTCTTT.

V gene TRBV28 combines with J gene TRBJ2-1; D not resolved. Trimming cost V 5 bases and J 5 bases, with 10 bases left between them. CDR1 is MDHEN, CDR2 SYDVKM, per germline. This CDR3 region has 13 residues. CDR3 in amino acids: CASSRQPNNEQFF. CDR3 DNA: TGTGCCAGCAGTCGACAACCTAACAATGAGCAGTTCTTC.

The V and J genes are TRBV27 and TRBJ2-2; TRBD2 is a possible D gene (6 bases). This CDR3 is 15 amino acids long. Looked up from germline, CDR1 is MNHEY and CDR2 is SMNVEV (reference sequence). The V and J ends lost 8 bases and 5 bases respectively, with 18 bases between them. The CDR3 reads CASGLRAGRTGELFF. DNA for the CDR3: TGTGCCAGCGGCTTGCGGGCAGGGAGGACCGGGGAGCTGTTTTTT.

V gene TRBV27 combines with J gene TRBJ2-1; TRBD2 agrees at 13 bases. The CDR3 extends over 19 amino acids. V was clipped by 5 bases and J by 6 bases; unmatched bases: 16. Germline-derived CDR1 and CDR2 are MNHEY and SMNVEV (reference sequence). In DNA, the CDR3 is TGTGCCAGCAGTACTCGACTAGCGGGAGGCACTCGGGGGGCCAATGAGCAGTTCTTC. As protein: CASSTRLAGGTRGANEQFF.

This clone was recorded only once. This chain uses TRBV14 with TRBJ1-3; D perhaps matches TRBD1 (6 bases). The CDR3 has 16 amino acids. Germline lookup yields CDR1 SGHDN and CDR2 FVKESK. Trimming took off 4 bases at V and 2 bases at J, with 15 bases between the two ends. The CDR3 nucleotides are TGTGCCAGCAGCCCCCGACAGGTCGCGGCTGGAAACACCATATATTTT. It specifies CASSPRQVAAGNTIYF.

The V gene is TRBV5-1, the J gene TRBJ1-5, with 8 positions matching TRBD1. Germline V gives CDR1 SGHRS, CDR2 YFSETQ. CDR3 size: 17 residues. V was clipped by 1 base and J by 6 bases; unmatched bases: 12. The CDR3 coding sequence is TGCGCCAGCAGCTTGCAGGGGGCAGGATTAGGGTTTCAGCCCCAGCATTTT. It is translated as CASSLQGAGLGFQPQHF.

The V and J genes are TRBV6-1 and TRBJ1-2; 7 positions match TRBD1. The CDR3 is made up of 14 amino acids. Losses at the gene ends were 0 bases for V and 3 bases for J; bases not matched to a gene: 1. The germline V gene encodes CDR1 MNHNS and CDR2 SASEGT. CDR3 amino acids: CASSEAGTDYGYTF. The CDR3 coding sequence is TGTGCCAGCAGTGAAGCGGGGACAGACTATGGCTACACCTTC.

The chain couples TRBV28 to TRBJ2-4; TRBD1 matches 7 bases. This CDR3 is built from 14 residues. Germline V gives CDR1 MDHEN, CDR2 SYDVKM. With 3 bases clipped from V and 4 bases from J, the junction kept 3 bases outside the gene matches. In nucleotides, the CDR3 is TGTGCCAGCAGTTTTCCAGGGGGAAAAAACATTCAGTACTTC. This sequence encodes CASSFPGGKNIQYF. The variable domain in full, with the rest retrieved from reference TRBV28 and TRBJ2-4, is DVKVTQSSRYLVKRTGEKVFLECVQDMDHENMFWYRQDPGLGLRLIYFSYDVKMKEKGDIPEGYSVSREKKERFSLILESASTNQTSMYLCASSFPGGKNIQYFGAGTRLSVL.

This chain links TRBV28 with TRBJ2-5; 10 bases map to TRBD2. Germline CDR1 and CDR2: MDHEN and SYDVKM. CDR3 length: 16 residues. J lost 4 bases, V lost 2 bases, and 7 bases had no gene match. The CDR3 DNA reads as TGTGCCAGCAGTTTAGGGCTAGCGGGAGCGACAGAGACCCAGTACTTC. Residues: CASSLGLAGATETQYF.

The chain uses TRBV6-1 and TRBJ2-3; TRBD1 matches at 9 bases. CDR1 is MNHNS and CDR2 is SASEGT in the germline V gene. CDR3 length: 13 residues. V dropped 4 bases and J dropped 9; count of bases not matched to a gene: 5. The CDR3 is CASSARDRDTQYF. As DNA, the CDR3 is TGTGCCAGCAGTGCCCGGGACAGGGACACGCAGTATTTT.

This chain links TRBV25-1 with TRBJ2-1; D possibly matches TRBD1 or TRBD2 (6 bases each). The CDR3 sequence is 16 residues long. Germline V lookup: CDR1 MGHDK, CDR2 SYGVNS. The V and J ends lost 6 bases and 9 bases respectively, with 24 bases between them. The CDR3 sequence: CASRSLGGGHGGEQFF. In DNA form, the CDR3 reads TGTGCCAGCAGGAGTCTAGGGGGAGGTCACGGGGGTGAGCAGTTCTTC. Full variable domain (outside the CDR3, taken from reference TRBV25-1 and TRBJ2-1): EADIYQTPRYLVIGTGKKITLECSQTMGHDKMYWYQQDPGMELHLIHYSYGVNSTEKGDLSSESTVSRIRTEHFPLTLESARPSHTSQYLCASRSLGGGHGGEQFFGPGTRLTVL.

Concerning this clone: This sample also contains other DNA sequences that code for the same CDR3. The chain is built from TRBV27 and TRBJ2-2; D gene ambiguous. The germline gives CDR1 MNHEY, CDR2 SMNVEV (reference sequence). This CDR3 has 12 residues. The ends were cut back, 2 bases at V and 5 bases at J, with 3 bases in the middle. The CDR3 protein is CASSLRTGELFF. The CDR3 DNA follows: TGTGCCAGCAGTTTACGAACCGGGGAGCTGTTTTTT.

The V and J genes are TRBV19 and TRBJ2-7, with 7 bases fitting TRBD1. There are 14 residues in the CDR3. CDR1 is LNHDA, CDR2 SQIVND, per germline (reference sequence). Germline trimming cut 9 bases from V and 3 bases from J; bases unmatched to any gene: 11. Written as DNA, the CDR3 is TGTGCCAGCTCGAGGGGACAGACGTACTACGAGCAGTACTTC. Residues: CASSRGQTYYEQYF.